This TCR beta chain stems from a study of blood T cell repertoires in COVID-19. Study context: Material from acute and convalescent COVID-19 was sourced from the United States, Italy and Spain.

Assay used: immunoSEQ multiplex PCR; TCRdb lists only in-frame clones, some missing. The table records about 200,000 clones, around 84% of them present only once. The germline gives CDR1 ENHRY, CDR2 SYGVKD. The CDR3 length is 17 residues. The V and J ends lost 4 bases and 2 bases respectively, with 19 bases between them. The genes are TRBV10-3 and TRBJ2-3, with TRBD1 as a possible D gene (6 bases). The sequence came from a human donor in a cohort sampled during active COVID-19. What was sequenced was peripheral blood. CDR3 sequence: CAISGRPGEGSTDTQYF. CDR3 DNA sequence: TGTGCCATCAGTGGCCGTCCAGGGGAAGGGTCCACAGATACGCAGTATTTT.